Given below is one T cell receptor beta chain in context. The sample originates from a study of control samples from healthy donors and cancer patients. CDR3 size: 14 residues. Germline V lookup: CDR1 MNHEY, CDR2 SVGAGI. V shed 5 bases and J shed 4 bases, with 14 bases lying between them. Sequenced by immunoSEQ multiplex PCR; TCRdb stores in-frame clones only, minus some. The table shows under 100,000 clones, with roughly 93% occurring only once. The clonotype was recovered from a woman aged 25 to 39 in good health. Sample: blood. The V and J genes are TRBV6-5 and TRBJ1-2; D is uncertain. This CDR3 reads CASSPRGGSYGYTF. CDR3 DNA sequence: TGTGCCAGCAGTCCAAGAGGCGGCAGCTATGGCTACACCTTC.